The TCR beta chain described here comes from a study of spatial heterogeneity in lung cancer. TCRdb re-derived calls from the 5' RACE reads in MiXCR, one entry per CDR3 protein. The sample shows about 47,000 distinct CDR3 sequences, roughly 12% of them seen only once. This clonotype was recorded many times. The time point: blood at routine non-recurrence follow-up after resection. The sample in question was PBMCs, obtained at follow-up. The origin of this receptor is a male donor with early-stage non-small cell lung cancer.

This chain's CDR3 is CASSKTGQGYEQYF. DNA of the CDR3: TGTGCCAGTAGTAAAACGGGACAGGGCTACGAGCAGTACTTC. This chain uses TRBV19 with TRBJ2-7, with 9 bases matching TRBD1. The CDR3 loop spans 14 amino acids. J lost 3 bases, V lost 4 bases, and 4 bases had no gene match. Germline lookup yields CDR1 LNHDA and CDR2 SQIVND (reference sequence).